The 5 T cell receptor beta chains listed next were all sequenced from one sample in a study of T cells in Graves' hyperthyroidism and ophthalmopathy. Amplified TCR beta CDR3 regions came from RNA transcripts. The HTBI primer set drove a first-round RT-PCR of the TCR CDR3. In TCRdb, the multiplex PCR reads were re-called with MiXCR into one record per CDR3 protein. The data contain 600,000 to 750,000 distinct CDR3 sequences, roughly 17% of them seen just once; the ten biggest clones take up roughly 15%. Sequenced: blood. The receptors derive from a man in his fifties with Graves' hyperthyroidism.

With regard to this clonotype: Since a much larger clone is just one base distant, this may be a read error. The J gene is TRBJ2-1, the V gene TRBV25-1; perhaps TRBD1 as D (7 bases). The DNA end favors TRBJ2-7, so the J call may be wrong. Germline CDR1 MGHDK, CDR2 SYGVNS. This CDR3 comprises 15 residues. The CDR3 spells CASSAGQSAYNEQYF. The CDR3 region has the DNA TGTGCCAGCAGCGCGGGACAGTCAGCCTACAATGAGCAGTACTTC.

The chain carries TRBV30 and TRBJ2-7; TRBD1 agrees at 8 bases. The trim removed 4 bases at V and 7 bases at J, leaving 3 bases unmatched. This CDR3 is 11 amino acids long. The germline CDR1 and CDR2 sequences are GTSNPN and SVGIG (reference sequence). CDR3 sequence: CAWTGGAEQYF. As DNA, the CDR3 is TGTGCCTGGACAGGGGGCGCGGAGCAGTACTTC. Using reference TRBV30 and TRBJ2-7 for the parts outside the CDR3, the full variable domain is SQTIHQWPATLVQPVGSPLSLECTVEGTSNPNLYWYRQAAGRGLQLLFYSVGIGQISSEVPQNLSASRPQDRQFILSSKKLLLSDSGFYLCAWTGGAEQYFGPGTRLTVT.

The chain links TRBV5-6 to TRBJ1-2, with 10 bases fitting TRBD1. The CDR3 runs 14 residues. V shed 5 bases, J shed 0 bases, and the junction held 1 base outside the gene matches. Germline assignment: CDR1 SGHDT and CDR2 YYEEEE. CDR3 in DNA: TGTGCCAGCAGGGGACAGGGGACTAACTATGGCTACACCTTC. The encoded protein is CASRGQGTNYGYTF.

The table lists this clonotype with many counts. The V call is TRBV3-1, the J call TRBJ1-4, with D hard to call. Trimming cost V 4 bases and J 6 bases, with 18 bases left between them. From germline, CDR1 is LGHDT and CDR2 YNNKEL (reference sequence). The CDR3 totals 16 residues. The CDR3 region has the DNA TGTGCCAGCAGCCCAGAGATCAGTGGCTTTTATGAAAAACTGTTTTTT. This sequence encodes CASSPEISGFYEKLFF.

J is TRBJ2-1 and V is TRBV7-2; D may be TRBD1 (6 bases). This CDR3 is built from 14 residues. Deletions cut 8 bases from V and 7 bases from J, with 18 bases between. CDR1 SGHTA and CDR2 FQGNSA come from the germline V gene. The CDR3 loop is CASFGRDKLNEQFF. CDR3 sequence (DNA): TGTGCCAGCTTCGGCCGGGACAAATTAAATGAGCAGTTCTTC.